This TCR beta chain was sequenced during a study of blood T cell repertoires in COVID-19. Study summary: The United States, Italy and Spain were the sources of the acute and convalescent COVID-19 samples. From T cells, B-cell-depleted T cells, or PBMCs came the material, which was cDNA or gDNA.

This CDR3 has 15 residues. In germline, CDR1 is MNHEY, CDR2 SVGAGI. J lost 3 bases, V lost 11 bases, and 9 bases had no gene match. In the study's own analysis: Researchers report that nucleated cell counts were estimated from reference gene primer amplification. Generated by immunoSEQ multiplex PCR, the TCRdb table keeps only in-frame clones and is missing some. V and J calls and clone size come straight from that table; D and trimming were deduced from the DNA. The sample has about 480,000 clones, 85% to 90% seen once. Recruited during active infection, patients (from Seattle) were subsequently followed longitudinally.

The TCR was taken from a man younger than 35 with COVID-19, enrolled during active disease. The chain employs TRBV6-5 and TRBJ2-2, with 10 bases fitting TRBD1. Sample: peripheral blood. The CDR3 region is CAGQLTGGYTGELFF. In DNA, the CDR3 is TGTGCCGGGCAGTTGACAGGGGGCTACACCGGGGAGCTGTTTTTT.